One T cell receptor beta chain is described in this entry. The antigen is not known. TCRdb reanalysed the RT-PCR reads using MiXCR and keeps one entry per CDR3 protein. Among about 500,000 distinct CDR3 sequences listed, 16% were seen once. The sample comes from a study of response to subunit inactivated influenza vaccine. Study-level findings and limits: That few new T cells are recruited by each seasonal influenza vaccination was the authors' suggestion.

CDR1 is DFQATT and CDR2 is SNEGSKA in the germline V gene (reference sequence). This CDR3 comprises 14 residues. V dropped 4 bases and J dropped 3 bases, with 16 bases sitting between them. Specimen: CD4+ T cells sorted from PBMCs, collected approximately 25 months after vaccination. The V and J genes are TRBV20-1 and TRBJ2-7; perhaps TRBD1 as D (6 bases). The clonotype originates from a man aged 50 to 75 who received an inactivated influenza vaccine. Written as DNA, the CDR3 is TGCAGTGCTATGGACAGAACAACGGGCTACGAGCAGTACTTC. Translation gives CSAMDRTTGYEQYF.